What follows are 9 T cell receptor beta chains derived from one specimen sequenced in a study of blood T cell repertoires in COVID-19. The table came from immunoSEQ multiplex PCR; TCRdb's copy has only in-frame clones and leaves some out. Of around 330,000 clones in the sample, 85% are singletons; the top ten hold about 1.9%. The sample taken for sequencing was PBMCs or T cells enriched from blood (not recorded which). The receptors stem from a woman younger than 45 who had been exposed to COVID-19.

The chain carries TRBV11-2 and TRBJ2-7; TRBD2 aligns across 8 bases. The CDR3 totals 13 residues. The germline V gene has CDR1 SGHAT and CDR2 FQNNGV. Trimming at V came to 5 bases and at J to 4 bases, leaving 4 bases not matched to a gene. The DNA of the CDR3 is TGTGCCAGCAGCGGACTAGCAGAATACGAGCAGTACTTC. This sequence encodes CASSGLAEYEQYF.

This chain uses TRBV27 with TRBJ2-7; TRBD2 agrees at 8 bases. From germline, CDR1 is MNHEY and CDR2 SMNVEV (reference sequence). The CDR3 extends over 14 amino acids. Trimming at V came to 6 bases and at J to 4 bases, leaving 8 bases not matched to a gene. The CDR3 DNA reads as TGTGCCAGCAGGGGGGGAGCGGGAGTGTACGAGCAGTACTTC. Its protein is CASRGGAGVYEQYF.

This clone was seen only a few times. The chain carries TRBV18 and TRBJ1-1; the D gene is possibly TRBD1 (5 bases). The germline V and J ends were trimmed by 3 bases and 0 bases, with 11 bases remaining between them. Germline CDR1 reads KGHSH; CDR2 reads LQKENI. CDR3 size: 15 residues. The CDR3 here is CASSPYSGMNTEAFF. In DNA, the CDR3 is TGTGCCAGCTCACCTTACTCAGGGATGAACACTGAAGCTTTCTTT.

This chain links TRBV5-4 with TRBJ1-1; D might be TRBD1 (6 bases). This CDR3 contains 16 residues. Germline V gives CDR1 SGHNT, CDR2 YYREEE (reference sequence). The V end was cut by 1 base, the J end by 4 bases, with 17 bases between. The CDR3 sequence: CASSLSVRGGGTEAFF. The DNA for the CDR3 is TGTGCCAGCAGCTTGTCGGTGCGAGGGGGGGGCACTGAAGCTTTCTTT.

V is TRBV4-2 and J is TRBJ1-2; possibly TRBD1 for D (5 bases). Germline V CDR1 and CDR2: LGHNA, YNFKEQ. Deletions cut 1 base from V and 0 bases from J, with 18 bases between. The CDR3 is made up of 18 amino acids. The CDR3 loop reads CASSQVRRSETANYGYTF. CDR3 nucleotide sequence: TGTGCCAGCAGCCAAGTACGACGCTCCGAGACAGCTAACTATGGCTACACCTTC.

This clone was recorded once. The V gene is TRBV6-5, the J gene TRBJ2-7; D is unresolved. Trimming pared 5 bases from V and 0 bases from J, leaving 8 bases between. Germline V gene sequence: CDR1 MNHEY, CDR2 SVGAGI. The CDR3 sequence is 13 residues long. The CDR3 reads CASSLISSYEQYF. The DNA for the CDR3 is TGTGCCAGCAGTCTGATTAGCTCCTACGAGCAGTACTTC.

This sequence joins TRBV15 and TRBJ2-7; 8 nucleotides line up with TRBD1. Germline V gives CDR1 LNHNV, CDR2 YYDKDF (reference sequence). The trim removed 1 base at V and 2 bases at J, leaving 4 bases unmatched. The CDR3 has 15 amino acids. The CDR3 DNA sequence: TGTGCCACCAGCAGAGCCGGGACAGGAGCCTACGAGCAGTACTTC. Translation: CATSRAGTGAYEQYF.

The chain couples TRBV7-3 to TRBJ2-3; 10 bases are shared with TRBD2. J was trimmed by 0 bases and V by 2 bases; bases with no gene match: 8. This CDR3 region has 18 residues. In germline, CDR1 is SGHTA, CDR2 FQGTGA. This CDR3 is CASSLLRKTSGSTDTQYF. The CDR3 DNA reads as TGTGCCAGCAGCTTATTAAGGAAGACTAGCGGGAGCACAGATACGCAGTATTTT.

The genes are TRBV12-3 or TRBV12-4 and TRBJ1-6; a weak D match, TRBD1 (5 bases). This CDR3 has 13 amino acids. V was cut by 1 base and J by 10 bases, with 8 bases left in between. The CDR3 spells CASSLVQGSPLHF. The CDR3 coding sequence is TGTGCCAGCAGTTTAGTGCAGGGCTCACCCCTCCACTTT.